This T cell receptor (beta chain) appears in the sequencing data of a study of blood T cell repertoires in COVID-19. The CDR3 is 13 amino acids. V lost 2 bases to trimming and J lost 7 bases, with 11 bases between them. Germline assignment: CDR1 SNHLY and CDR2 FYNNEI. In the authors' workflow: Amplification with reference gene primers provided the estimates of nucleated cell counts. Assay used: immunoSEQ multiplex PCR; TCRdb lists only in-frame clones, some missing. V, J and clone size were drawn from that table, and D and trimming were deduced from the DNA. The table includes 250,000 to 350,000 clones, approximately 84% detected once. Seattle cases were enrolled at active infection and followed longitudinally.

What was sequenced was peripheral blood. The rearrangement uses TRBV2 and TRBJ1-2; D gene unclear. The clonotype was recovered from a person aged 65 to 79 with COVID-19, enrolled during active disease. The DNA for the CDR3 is TGTGCCAGCAGTGAATCCGGCCAGGTTGGCTACACCTTC. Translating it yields CASSESGQVGYTF. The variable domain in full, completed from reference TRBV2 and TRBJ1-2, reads EPEVTQTPSHQVTQMGQEVILRCVPISNHLYFYWYRQILGQKVEFLVSFYNNEISEKSEIFDDQFSVERPDGSNFTLKIRSTKLEDSAMYFCASSESGQVGYTFGSGTRLTVV.